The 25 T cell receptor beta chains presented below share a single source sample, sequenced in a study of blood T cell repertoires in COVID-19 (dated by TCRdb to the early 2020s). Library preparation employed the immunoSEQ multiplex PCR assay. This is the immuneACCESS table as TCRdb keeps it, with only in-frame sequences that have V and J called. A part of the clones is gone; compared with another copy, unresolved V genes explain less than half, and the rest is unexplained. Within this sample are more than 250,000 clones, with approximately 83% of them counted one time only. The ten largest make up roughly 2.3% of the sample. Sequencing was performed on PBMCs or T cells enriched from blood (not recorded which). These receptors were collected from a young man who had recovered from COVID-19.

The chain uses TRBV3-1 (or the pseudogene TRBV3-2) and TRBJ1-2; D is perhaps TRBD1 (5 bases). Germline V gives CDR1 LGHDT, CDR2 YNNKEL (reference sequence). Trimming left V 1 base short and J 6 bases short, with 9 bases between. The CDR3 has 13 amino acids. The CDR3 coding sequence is TGTGCCAGCAGCCAAGTCGCCAGGGATGGCTACACCTTC. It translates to CASSQVARDGYTF.

The CDR3 spells CASSFLGSYEQYF. In DNA, the CDR3 is TGCGCCAGCAGCTTTCTGGGGAGCTACGAGCAGTACTTC. The gene calls are TRBV5-1 and TRBJ2-7; tentative D call: TRBD2 (5 bases). This CDR3 comprises 13 residues. The germline V and J ends were trimmed by 2 bases and 3 bases, with 9 bases remaining between them. Per the germline V gene, CDR1 is SGHRS and CDR2 is YFSETQ.

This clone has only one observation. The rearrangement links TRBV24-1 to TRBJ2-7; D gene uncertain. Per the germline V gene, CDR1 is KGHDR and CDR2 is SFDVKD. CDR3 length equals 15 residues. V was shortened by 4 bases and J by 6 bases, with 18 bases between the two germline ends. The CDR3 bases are TGTGCCACCAGTGAGCCCTTAATCAGGTCGGCCGAGCAGTACTTC. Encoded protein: CATSEPLIRSAEQYF.

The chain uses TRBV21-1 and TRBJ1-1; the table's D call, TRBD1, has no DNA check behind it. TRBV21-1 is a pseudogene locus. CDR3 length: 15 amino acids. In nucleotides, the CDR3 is TGTGCCAGCAGCAAAGAATCAACAGGGGACACTGAAGCTTTCTTT. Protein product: CASSKESTGDTEAFF.

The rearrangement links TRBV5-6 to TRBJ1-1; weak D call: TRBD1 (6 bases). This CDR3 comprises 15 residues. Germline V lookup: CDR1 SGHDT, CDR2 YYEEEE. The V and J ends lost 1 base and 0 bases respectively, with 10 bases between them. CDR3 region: CASSLPRGMNTEAFF. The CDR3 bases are TGTGCCAGCAGCTTGCCCAGGGGTATGAACACTGAAGCTTTCTTT.

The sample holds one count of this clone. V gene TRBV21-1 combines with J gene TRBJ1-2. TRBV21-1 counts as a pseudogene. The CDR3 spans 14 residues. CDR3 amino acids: CASAKWGVRRGYTF. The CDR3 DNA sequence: TGTGCCAGCGCTAAATGGGGGGTCCGGAGGGGCTACACCTTC.

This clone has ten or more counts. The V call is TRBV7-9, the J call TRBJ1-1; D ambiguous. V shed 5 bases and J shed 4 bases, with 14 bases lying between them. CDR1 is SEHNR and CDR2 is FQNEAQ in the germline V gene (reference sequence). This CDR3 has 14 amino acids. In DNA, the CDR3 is TGTGCCAGCAGCCTGGACCCACTAGGCACTGAAGCTTTCTTT. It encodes CASSLDPLGTEAFF.

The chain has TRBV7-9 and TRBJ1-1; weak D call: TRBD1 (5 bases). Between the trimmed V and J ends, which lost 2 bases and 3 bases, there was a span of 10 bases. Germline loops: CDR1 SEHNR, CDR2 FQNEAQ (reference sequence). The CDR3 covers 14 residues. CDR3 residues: CASSLNRLDTEAFF. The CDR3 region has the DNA TGTGCCAGCAGCTTAAACAGGCTGGACACTGAAGCTTTCTTT.

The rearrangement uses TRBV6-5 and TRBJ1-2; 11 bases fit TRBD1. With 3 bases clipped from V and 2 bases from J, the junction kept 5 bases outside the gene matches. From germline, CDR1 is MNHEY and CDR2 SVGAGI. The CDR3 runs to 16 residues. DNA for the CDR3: TGTGCCAGCAGTTATCGGGGACAGGGGGGGAACTATGGCTACACCTTC. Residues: CASSYRGQGGNYGYTF.

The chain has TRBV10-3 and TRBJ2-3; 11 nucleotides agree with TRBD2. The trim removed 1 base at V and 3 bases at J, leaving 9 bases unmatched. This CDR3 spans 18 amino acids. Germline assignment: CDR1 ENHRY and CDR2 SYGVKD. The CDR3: CAISEYSASGGKTDTQYF. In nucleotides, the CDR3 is TGTGCCATCAGTGAGTACTCGGCTAGCGGGGGGAAAACAGATACGCAGTATTTT.

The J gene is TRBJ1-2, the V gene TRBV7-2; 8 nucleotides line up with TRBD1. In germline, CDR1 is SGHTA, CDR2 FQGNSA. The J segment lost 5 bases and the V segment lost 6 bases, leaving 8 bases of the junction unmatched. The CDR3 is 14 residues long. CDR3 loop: CASRQGTGGYGYTF. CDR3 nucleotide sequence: TGTGCCAGCAGACAAGGGACAGGAGGATATGGCTACACCTTC.

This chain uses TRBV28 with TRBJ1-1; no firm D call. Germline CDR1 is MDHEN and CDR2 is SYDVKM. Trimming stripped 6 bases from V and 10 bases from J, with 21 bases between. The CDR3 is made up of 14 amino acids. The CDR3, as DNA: TGTGCCAGCAGCCAGCTAAGCGGGGAAGAAGGAGCTTTCTTT. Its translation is CASSQLSGEEGAFF.

In DNA form, the CDR3 reads TGCGCCAGCAGCCAAGGTGTCTGGGGAAGGGATACTAGGTTAGCTGGGGCCAACGTCCTGACTTTC. Residues: CASSQGVWGRDTRLAGANVLTF. The chain recombines TRBV4-1 with TRBJ2-6; D is possibly TRBD2 (5 bases). Germline V gene data show CDR1 as MGHRA and CDR2 as YSYEKL. CDR3 length: 22 residues. The V end lost 1 base, the J end lost 2 bases, and 27 bases lay between the germline ends.

CDR3: CAWSETEPSPLHF. CDR3 DNA: TGTGCCTGGAGCGAGACGGAGCCTTCACCCCTCCACTTT. This chain joins TRBV30 and TRBJ1-6; D not resolved. V lost 3 bases, J lost 9 bases, and 12 bases lay in between. Germline lookup yields CDR1 GTSNPN and CDR2 SVGIG (reference sequence). CDR3 size: 13 residues.

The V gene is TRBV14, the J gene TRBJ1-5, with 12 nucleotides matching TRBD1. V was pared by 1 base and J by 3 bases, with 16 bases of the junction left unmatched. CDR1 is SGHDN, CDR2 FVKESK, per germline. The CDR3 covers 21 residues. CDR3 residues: CASSQGPHGGQGAPFNQPQHF. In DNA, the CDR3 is TGTGCCAGCAGCCAAGGACCCCACGGGGGACAGGGGGCTCCTTTCAATCAGCCCCAGCATTTT.

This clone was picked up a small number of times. CDR3 coding DNA: TGCGCCAGCAGCCCCGGAGGTGCGGGGGGCGGCCAAGAGACCCAGTACTTC. Translating it yields CASSPGGAGGGQETQYF. V gene TRBV5-1 combines with J gene TRBJ2-5; 8 bases line up with TRBD2. Germline values: CDR1 SGHRS, CDR2 YFSETQ. The CDR3 is 17 residues long. Trimming cost V 4 bases and J 1 base; bases outside gene matches: 12.

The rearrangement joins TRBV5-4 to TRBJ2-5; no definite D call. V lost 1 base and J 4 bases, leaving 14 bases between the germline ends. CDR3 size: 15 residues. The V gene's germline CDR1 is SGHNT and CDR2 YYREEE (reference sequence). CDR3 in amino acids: CASSLLHSPRETQYF. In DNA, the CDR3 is TGTGCCAGCAGCTTGTTGCACAGCCCCCGAGAGACCCAGTACTTC.

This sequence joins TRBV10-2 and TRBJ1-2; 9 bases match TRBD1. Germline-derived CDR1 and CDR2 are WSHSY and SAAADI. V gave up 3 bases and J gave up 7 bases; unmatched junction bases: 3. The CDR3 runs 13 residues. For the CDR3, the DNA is TGCGCCAGCAGTGAACACAGGGGGCTTGGCTACACCTTC. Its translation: CASSEHRGLGYTF.

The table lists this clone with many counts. CDR3 coding DNA: TGTGCCAGTAATGACTACCTCTCCGTTGAGCAGTTCTTC. Translation gives CASNDYLSVEQFF. The chain recombines TRBV19 with TRBJ2-1, with D perhaps TRBD2 (5 bases). V was pared by 7 bases and J by 9 bases, with 16 bases between. CDR1 is LNHDA, CDR2 SQIVND, per germline (reference sequence). The CDR3 is made up of 13 amino acids.

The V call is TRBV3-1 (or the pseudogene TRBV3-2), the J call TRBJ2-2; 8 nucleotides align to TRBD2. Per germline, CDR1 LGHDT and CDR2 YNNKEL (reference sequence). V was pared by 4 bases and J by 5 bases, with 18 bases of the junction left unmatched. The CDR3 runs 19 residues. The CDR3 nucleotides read TGTGCCAGCAGCCCCCTGGCCAGCGGGGGCCTACTAGGGACCGGGGAGCTGTTTTTT. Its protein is CASSPLASGGLLGTGELFF.

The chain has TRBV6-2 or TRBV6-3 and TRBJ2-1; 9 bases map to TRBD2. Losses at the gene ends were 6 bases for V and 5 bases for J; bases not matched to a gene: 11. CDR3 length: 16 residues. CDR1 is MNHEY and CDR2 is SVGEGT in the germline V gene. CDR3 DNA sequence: TGTGCCAGCAGCCGCCGCGTGGGCGGGGGGGACAATGAGCAGTTCTTC. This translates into CASSRRVGGGDNEQFF.

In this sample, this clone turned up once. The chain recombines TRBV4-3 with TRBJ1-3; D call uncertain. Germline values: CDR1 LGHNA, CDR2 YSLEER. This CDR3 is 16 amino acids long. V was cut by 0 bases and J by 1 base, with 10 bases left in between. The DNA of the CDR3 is TGCGCCAGCAGCCAAGATCGAGTAATATCTGGAAACACCATATATTTT. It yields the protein CASSQDRVISGNTIYF.

In nucleotides, the CDR3 is TGTGCCACCAGTTCGACTGATAAGGGGGGCAATCAGCCCCAGCATTTT. Its translation: CATSSTDKGGNQPQHF. The chain combines TRBV24-1 with TRBJ1-5; the D gene is possibly TRBD1 (6 bases). The V end was cut by 6 bases, the J end by 2 bases, with 16 bases between. The CDR3 runs to 16 residues. Germline loops: CDR1 KGHDR, CDR2 SFDVKD.

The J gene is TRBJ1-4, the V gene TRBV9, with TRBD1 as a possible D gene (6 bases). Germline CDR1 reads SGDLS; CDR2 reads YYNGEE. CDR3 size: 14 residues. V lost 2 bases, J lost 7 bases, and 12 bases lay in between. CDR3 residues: CASSVGQTLEKLFF. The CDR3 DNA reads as TGTGCCAGCAGCGTTGGACAGACACTTGAAAAACTGTTTTTT. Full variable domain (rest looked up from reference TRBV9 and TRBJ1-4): DSGVTQTPKHLITATGQRVTLRCSPRSGDLSVYWYQQSLDQGLQFLIQYYNGEERAKGNILERFSAQQFPDLHSELNLSSLELGDSALYFCASSVGQTLEKLFFGSGTQLSVL.

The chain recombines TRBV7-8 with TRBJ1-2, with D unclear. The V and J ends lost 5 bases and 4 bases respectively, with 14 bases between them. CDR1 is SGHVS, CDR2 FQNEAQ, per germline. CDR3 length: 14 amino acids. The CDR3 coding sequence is TGTGCCAGCAGCCACGTCAGCGATTCCTATGGCTACACCTTC. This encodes CASSHVSDSYGYTF.